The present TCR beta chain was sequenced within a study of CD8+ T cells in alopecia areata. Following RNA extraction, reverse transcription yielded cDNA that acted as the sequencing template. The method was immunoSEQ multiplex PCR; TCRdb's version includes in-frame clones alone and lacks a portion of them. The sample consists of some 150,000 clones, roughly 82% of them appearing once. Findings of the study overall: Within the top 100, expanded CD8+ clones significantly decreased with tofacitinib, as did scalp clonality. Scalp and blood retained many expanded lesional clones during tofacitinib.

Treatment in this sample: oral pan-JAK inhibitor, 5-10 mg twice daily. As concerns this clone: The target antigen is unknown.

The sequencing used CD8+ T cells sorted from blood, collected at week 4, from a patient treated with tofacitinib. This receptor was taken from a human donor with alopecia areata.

CDR3 sequence: CASSLLEDQETQYF. DNA for the CDR3: TGTGCCAGCAGCTTACTAGAAGATCAAGAGACCCAGTACTTC. The J gene is TRBJ2-5, the V gene TRBV5-4; tentatively, D is TRBD2 (5 bases). The CDR3 contains 14 residues. Trimming left V 2 bases short and J 2 bases short, with 10 bases between. Germline-derived CDR1 and CDR2 are SGHNT and YYREEE (reference sequence). Full variable domain (rest looked up from reference TRBV5-4 and TRBJ2-5): ETGVTQSPTHLIKTRGQQVTLRCSSQSGHNTVSWYQQALGQGPQFIFQYYREEENGRGNFPPRFSGLQFPNYSSELNVNALELDDSALYLCASSLLEDQETQYFGPGTRLLVL.